This T cell receptor (beta chain) is drawn from a study of blood T cell repertoires in COVID-19 (dated by TCRdb to the early 2020s). Notes on the research overall: The collaborator samples originated in the United States, Italy and Spain and spanned the acute and convalescent phases of COVID-19. Subjects who had been exposed to COVID-19, were actively infected with it, or had recovered from it provided the deeply sampled blood TCRbeta repertoires that made up the dataset. The samples were drawn from two sources: the first 160 participants of the ongoing ImmuneRACE study, and over 950 subjects contributed by 6 global collaborators. The material from the prospective study consisted of cDNA or gDNA derived from T cells, B-cell-depleted T cells, or PBMCs. A de-identified subject ID, COVID-19 status, age in years and sex were almost always included in the sample metadata. Where available, HLA class I and class II types were taken from metadata supplied by the sample provider and were not determined by assay-based typing. A freely available public database, intended as a resource for researchers studying the immune response to SARS-CoV-2, is where the repertoires were released. The research as a whole found: The amount of clinical and demographic metadata varied by source and participant and was provided uncurated.

Its CDR3 holds 13 amino acids, cysteine through phenylalanine. The read is trimmed to its CDR3 DNA, 39 bases read in frame from base 1. The junction shows trimming of 4 bases on V and 11 bases on J, and the gene matches do not reach 10 bases of it. The immunoSEQ Assay, a bias-controlled multiplex PCR, was used to amplify TCRbeta CDR3 regions from genomic DNA. Per the original workflow: The number of nucleated cells in each sample was estimated from the amplification of reference gene primers within the assay. Sequence reads were collapsed and filtered to measure the absolute abundance of every unique TCRbeta CDR3 rearrangement. For each sample, productive Simpson clonality was calculated by taking the square root of Simpson's diversity index across productive rearrangements. TCRdb mirrors the immuneACCESS table, restricted to in-frame sequences. Some clones are absent from its copies; in checked studies, under half trace to an unresolved V gene, and the reason for the others is unknown. V and J calls and clone size come straight from that table; D and trimming were deduced from the DNA. For this sample the table gives about 160,000 clones, of which 81% were detected only once. Together, the top ten hold about a tenth of the sample.

The sample holds one count of this clone. It lacks a known antigen. No qualities accompany the bases; no much larger clone lies one base away. Whole blood was collected in K2EDTA tubes by collaborating institutions according to the institutions' own protocols. For TCRbeta analysis, collaborators shipped samples in one of three forms: frozen whole blood, isolated PBMCs, or DNA extracted from either of those sample types. This clonotype originated in a human donor in a cohort sampled during active COVID-19. The sample comprised peripheral blood. Recombination joined TRBV12-3 or TRBV12-4 with TRBJ1-1; 7 of the junction bases match TRBD1. The nucleotide sequence reads as follows: TGTGCCAGCAGTTCCAGACAGGGTGTGAATGCTTTCTTT. Translated, it gives CASSSRQGVNAFF.